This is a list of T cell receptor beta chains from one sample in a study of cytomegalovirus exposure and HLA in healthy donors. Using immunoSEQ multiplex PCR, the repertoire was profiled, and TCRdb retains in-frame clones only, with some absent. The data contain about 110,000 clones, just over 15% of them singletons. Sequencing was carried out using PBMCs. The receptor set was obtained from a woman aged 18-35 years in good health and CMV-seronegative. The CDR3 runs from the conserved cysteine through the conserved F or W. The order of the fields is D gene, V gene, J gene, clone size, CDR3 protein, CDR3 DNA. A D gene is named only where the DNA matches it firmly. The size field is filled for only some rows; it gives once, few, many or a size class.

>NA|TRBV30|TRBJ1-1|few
CAWSPQGSTEAFF
TGTGCCTGGAGTCCACAGGGCAGCACTGAAGCTTTCTTT
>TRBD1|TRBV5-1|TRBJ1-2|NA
CASSPTGFGYTF
TGCGCCAGCAGCCCGACAGGGTTTGGCTACACCTTC
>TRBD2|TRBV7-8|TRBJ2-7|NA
CASSSWTSGGNEQYF
TGTGCCAGCAGCTCCTGGACTAGCGGGGGCAACGAGCAGTACTTC
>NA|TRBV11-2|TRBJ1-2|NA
CASSLGDWDYGYTF
TGTGCCAGCAGCTTGGGGGACTGGGACTATGGCTACACCTTC
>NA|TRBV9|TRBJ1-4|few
CASSVGATNEKLFF
TGTGCCAGCAGCGTGGGGGCTACTAATGAAAAACTGTTTTTT
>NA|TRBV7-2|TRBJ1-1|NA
CASSPATQGWSEAFF
TGTGCCAGCAGCCCCGCAACACAGGGTTGGTCTGAAGCTTTCTTT
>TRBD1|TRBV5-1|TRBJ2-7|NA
CASSWTGTAYEQYF
TGCGCCAGCAGCTGGACCGGGACAGCCTACGAGCAGTACTTC
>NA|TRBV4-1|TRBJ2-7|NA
CASSQDVPAGLYEQYF
TGCGCCAGCAGCCAAGATGTTCCGGCAGGGCTCTACGAGCAGTACTTC
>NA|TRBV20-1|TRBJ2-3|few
CSARDGDTQYF
TGCAGTGCTAGAGACGGGGATACGCAGTATTTT
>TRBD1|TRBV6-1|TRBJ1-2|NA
CASSEARTGGVLWYGYTF
TGTGCCAGCAGTGAAGCGAGGACAGGGGGCGTCCTATGGTATGGCTACACCTTC
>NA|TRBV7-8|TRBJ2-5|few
CASSYGETQYF
TGTGCCAGCAGCTACGGAGAGACCCAGTACTTC